This passage covers 28 T cell receptor beta chains from one sample sequenced in a study of cytomegalovirus exposure and HLA in healthy donors (dated by TCRdb to about 2017). Library preparation used the immunoSEQ multiplex PCR assay. The multiplex PCR relied on a mix of 60 forward primers for TCR Vbeta segments and 13 reverse primers for TCR Jbeta segments. The table was pulled from immuneACCESS by TCRdb, which kept in-frame rearrangements only. Such tables lose some clones; where checked, under half of the loss comes from unresolved V genes, and the rest has no known cause. The sample has 200,000 to 250,000 clones on record, roughly 70% of them singletons. The ten largest clones represent 1.8% of the sample. The sequencing input was PBMCs. The receptors were gathered from a woman younger than 45 in good health and CMV-seronegative.

The gene calls are TRBV27 and TRBJ2-7; 7 bases are a match to TRBD1. Germline CDR1 and CDR2: MNHEY and SMNVEV (reference sequence). The CDR3 length is 12 residues. V was pared by 3 bases and J by 5 bases, with 1 base of the junction left unmatched. The DNA for the CDR3 is TGTGCCAGCAGTTTCACAGGGGACGAGCAGTACTTC. Translation: CASSFTGDEQYF.

With respect to this clone: A junction end diverges from the germline sequence, so it may reflect a read error. The rearrangement uses TRBV30 and TRBJ2-7; perhaps TRBD1 as D (6 bases). There are 13 residues in the CDR3. Germline CDR1 GTSNPN, CDR2 SVGIG (reference sequence). The CDR3 here is CDWTQDRSGEQYF. DNA for the CDR3: TGTGACTGGACACAAGACAGGTCCGGCGAGCAGTACTTC.

This chain links TRBV11-2 with TRBJ2-2; 8 bases fit TRBD2. Germline V gene lookup returns CDR1 SGHAT and CDR2 FQNNGV. Germline trimming cut 3 bases from V and 10 bases from J; bases unmatched to any gene: 16. This CDR3 contains 17 residues. CDR3 in amino acids: CASSFHPGRGRPVELFF. DNA of the CDR3: TGTGCCAGCAGCTTCCACCCCGGGAGGGGGAGACCGGTGGAGCTGTTTTTT.

The count of this clone is one. The gene calls are TRBV5-1 and TRBJ1-1; 7 bases match TRBD1. This CDR3 has 14 residues. The V segment lost 0 bases and the J segment 6 bases; nucleotides outside the gene matches: 5. Germline V CDR1 and CDR2: SGHRS, YFSETQ. The CDR3 DNA reads as TGCGCCAGCAGCTTGGAGGGGGCGCAGGCTGAAGCTTTCTTT. It specifies CASSLEGAQAEAFF.

This clone has a handful of counts. V gene TRBV27 combines with J gene TRBJ2-7; 7 nucleotides agree with TRBD1. This CDR3 comprises 15 residues. Per the germline V gene, CDR1 is MNHEY and CDR2 is SMNVEV (reference sequence). The V segment lost 8 bases and the J segment 0 bases; nucleotides outside the gene matches: 10. Here the CDR3 DNA reads TGTGCCAGCTCTAGCCCGGGACAGCTCTCCTACGAGCAGTACTTC. Translation gives CASSSPGQLSYEQYF.

J is TRBJ2-7 and V is TRBV2; the D gene is possibly TRBD2 (6 bases). Trimming left V 6 bases short and J 0 bases short, with 15 bases between. The CDR3 extends over 15 amino acids. Germline-derived CDR1 and CDR2 are SNHLY and FYNNEI. The CDR3 reads CASRDRGMNSYEQYF. The CDR3 DNA sequence: TGTGCCAGCAGGGATCGCGGGATGAACTCCTACGAGCAGTACTTC.

This rearrangement joins TRBV30 to TRBJ2-2; tentatively, D is TRBD2 (5 bases). Germline CDR1 is GTSNPN and CDR2 is SVGIG (reference sequence). V shed 6 bases and J shed 5 bases, with 22 bases lying between them. CDR3 length equals 16 residues. The CDR3 nucleotides are TGTGCCTGCCGGGAAACCCGCTTTGGCCGGACCGGGGAGCTGTTTTTT. Amino acid sequence: CACRETRFGRTGELFF. Full variable domain (remainder filled in from reference TRBV30 and TRBJ2-2): SQTIHQWPATLVQPVGSPLSLECTVEGTSNPNLYWYRQAAGRGLQLLFYSVGIGQISSEVPQNLSASRPQDRQFILSSKKLLLSDSGFYLCACRETRFGRTGELFFGEGSRLTVL.

The rearrangement links TRBV6-1 to TRBJ2-5; the D is unclear. The CDR3 is 14 residues long. Trimming took 8 bases from V and 1 from J, leaving 14 bases between them. Germline V CDR1 and CDR2: MNHNS, SASEGT. The CDR3 DNA follows: TGTGCCAGCCTCCAATGGGCTACCCAAGAGACCCAGTACTTC. Encoded protein: CASLQWATQETQYF.

The chain recombines TRBV11-3 with TRBJ2-1, with TRBD2 matching 15 bases. This CDR3 is built from 15 residues. V shed 5 bases, J shed 7 bases, and the junction held 3 bases outside the gene matches. Germline V gene sequence: CDR1 SGHNT, CDR2 YENEEA. CDR3: CASSRGLAGGNEQFF. CDR3 coding DNA: TGTGCCAGCAGCCGGGGACTAGCGGGAGGAAATGAGCAGTTCTTC. The variable domain in full, completed from reference TRBV11-3 and TRBJ2-1, reads EAGVVQSPRYKIIEKKQPVAFWCNPISGHNTLYWYLQNLGQGPELLIRYENEEAVDDSQLPKDRFSAERLKGVDSTLKIQPAELGDSAVYLCASSRGLAGGNEQFFGPGTRLTVL.

The chain uses TRBV2 and TRBJ1-1; 10 bases align to TRBD1. CDR1 and CDR2 (germline): SNHLY, FYNNEI. This CDR3 contains 17 residues. V shed 1 base and J 3 bases; nucleotides not matched to a gene: 8. CDR3 sequence (DNA): TGTGCCAGCAGTGAAGAGAATATAGGGACAGGGGACACTGAAGCTTTCTTT. Residues: CASSEENIGTGDTEAFF.

The chain uses TRBV6-6 and TRBJ1-1; D not resolved. The CDR3 runs 13 residues. V was clipped by 0 bases and J by 1 base, with 3 bases between them. Germline values: CDR1 MNHNY, CDR2 SVGAGI (reference sequence). The chain's CDR3 is CASSYSANTEAFF. The CDR3 DNA follows: TGTGCCAGCAGTTACTCGGCGAACACTGAAGCTTTCTTT.

This chain uses TRBV7-2 with TRBJ2-3; D is unresolved. Germline V CDR1 and CDR2: SGHTA, FQGNSA. The V end lost 1 base, the J end lost 8 bases, and 7 bases lay between the germline ends. The CDR3 is 12 residues long. The chain's CDR3 is CASSLDRGTQYF. The DNA of the CDR3 is TGTGCCAGCAGCTTAGATCGAGGTACGCAGTATTTT. Complete variable domain (other parts from reference TRBV7-2 and TRBJ2-3): GAGVSQSPSNKVTEKGKDVELRCDPISGHTALYWYRQSLGQGLEFLIYFQGNSAPDKSGLPSDRFSAERTGGSVSTLTIQRTQQEDSAVYLCASSLDRGTQYFGPGTRLTVL.

This clone was picked up a small number of times. The genes are TRBV5-1 and TRBJ1-3, with 7 bases matching TRBD1. Germline loops: CDR1 SGHRS, CDR2 YFSETQ. V was pared by 4 bases and J by 7 bases, with 8 bases of the junction left unmatched. This CDR3 is built from 14 residues. CDR3 residues: CASSQGQVGNTIYF. The CDR3, as DNA: TGCGCCAGCAGCCAAGGACAGGTCGGGAACACCATATATTTT.

J is TRBJ2-5 and V is TRBV9; TRBD2 matches at 12 bases. After removal of 3 bases from V and 12 bases from J, the junction contained 9 bases not matched to a gene. The germline V gene has CDR1 SGDLS and CDR2 YYNGEE. The CDR3 is 14 residues long. The CDR3 protein is CASSAVTSGGLKYF. The DNA of the CDR3 is TGTGCCAGCAGCGCCGTGACTAGCGGGGGTTTAAAGTACTTC.

In this sample, this clone turned up once. The genes are TRBV6-5 and TRBJ2-3, with TRBD1 matching 9 bases. CDR3 length equals 15 residues. Per the germline V gene, CDR1 is MNHEY and CDR2 is SVGAGI. Trimming took 2 bases from V and 1 from J; bases not matched to a gene: 1. CDR3 sequence (DNA): TGTGCCAGCAGTTACGGGACAGGGCGCACAGATACGCAGTATTTT. Translating it yields CASSYGTGRTDTQYF.

This chain links TRBV7-9 with TRBJ1-4; D is unclear. The germline CDR1 and CDR2 sequences are SEHNR and FQNEAQ (reference sequence). CDR3 length: 15 amino acids. The V end was cut by 4 bases, the J end by 3 bases, with 12 bases between. CDR3 in amino acids: CASSSASGSNEKLFF. The CDR3 nucleotides read TGTGCCAGCAGCTCTGCCAGCGGATCTAATGAAAAACTGTTTTTT.

This clone was detected only a few times. The J gene is TRBJ1-4, the V gene TRBV6-6; unclear D gene. V dropped 7 bases and J dropped 0 bases, with 12 bases sitting between them. Looked up from germline, CDR1 is MNHNY and CDR2 is SVGAGI (reference sequence). CDR3 length: 15 amino acids. CDR3 sequence reads: CASTDGLATNEKLFF. The CDR3 DNA reads as TGTGCCAGCACTGATGGCCTTGCAACTAATGAAAAACTGTTTTTT.

The chain recombines TRBV5-1 with TRBJ2-2, with 9 bases identical to TRBD1. CDR1 is SGHRS, CDR2 YFSETQ, per germline. After removal of 0 bases from V and 5 bases from J, the junction contained 5 bases not matched to a gene. This CDR3 has 16 residues. The CDR3 bases are TGCGCCAGCAGCTTGGAAGGGACAGGGCGTACCGGGGAGCTGTTTTTT. This gives the protein CASSLEGTGRTGELFF.

J is TRBJ1-1 and V is TRBV13, with D hard to call. Trimming took off 3 bases at V and 1 base at J, with 6 bases between the two ends. CDR3 length: 13 residues. CDR1 is PRHDT, CDR2 FYEKMQ, per germline (reference sequence). The CDR3, as DNA: TGTGCCAGCAGCTTTCGGGGGAACACTGAAGCTTTCTTT. Translating gives CASSFRGNTEAFF. Full variable domain (outside the CDR3, taken from reference TRBV13 and TRBJ1-1): AAGVIQSPRHLIKEKRETATLKCYPIPRHDTVYWYQQGPGQDPQFLISFYEKMQSDKGSIPDRFSAQQFSDYHSELNMSSLELGDSALYFCASSFRGNTEAFFGQGTRLTVV.

This rearrangement joins TRBV30 to TRBJ2-7; 7 nucleotides line up with TRBD1. This CDR3 has 14 residues. The ends lost 1 base at V and 2 bases at J; junction bases unmatched: 5. Germline lookup yields CDR1 GTSNPN and CDR2 SVGIG (reference sequence). The CDR3, as DNA: TGTGCCTGGAGTGCCGGGACAGCCCCCTACGAGCAGTACTTC. Translated: CAWSAGTAPYEQYF. The full variable domain, its missing parts supplied by reference TRBV30 and TRBJ2-7, is SQTIHQWPATLVQPVGSPLSLECTVEGTSNPNLYWYRQAAGRGLQLLFYSVGIGQISSEVPQNLSASRPQDRQFILSSKKLLLSDSGFYLCAWSAGTAPYEQYFGPGTRLTVT.

This clone was detected only a few times. This chain uses TRBV10-1 with TRBJ1-1; D call uncertain. The CDR3 contains 13 residues. Germline values: CDR1 WNHNN, CDR2 SYGVQD (reference sequence). V lost 0 bases and J 7 bases, leaving 9 bases between the germline ends. The CDR3 region is CASSESYGNEAFF. The CDR3 region has the DNA TGCGCCAGCAGTGAGTCGTACGGTAATGAAGCTTTCTTT.

The chain uses TRBV29-1 and TRBJ1-1; D is perhaps TRBD1 (5 bases). CDR3 length: 12 residues. Germline-derived CDR1 and CDR2 are SQVTM and ANQGSEA. V was shortened by 3 bases and J by 5 bases, with 10 bases between the two germline ends. In DNA form, the CDR3 reads TGCAGCGTTGACGGGGGAACAACTGAAGCTTTCTTT. This sequence encodes CSVDGGTTEAFF.

J is TRBJ1-2 and V is TRBV19; 11 bases map to TRBD1. V dropped 0 bases and J dropped 7; count of bases not matched to a gene: 7. Germline V gene data show CDR1 as LNHDA and CDR2 as SQIVND (reference sequence). The CDR3 is made up of 16 amino acids. For the CDR3, the DNA is TGTGCCAGTAGTATAGATCACGGGACAGGGGGTTCTGGCTACACCTTC. Translation: CASSIDHGTGGSGYTF.

The chain combines TRBV4-2 with TRBJ1-4, with a weak D call TRBD1 (5 bases). The V gene lost 0 bases and the J gene lost 5 bases, with 13 bases spanning the gap. From germline, CDR1 is LGHNA and CDR2 YNFKEQ. The CDR3 extends over 16 amino acids. CDR3 residues: CASSQDLGTANEKLFF. In nucleotides, the CDR3 is TGTGCCAGCAGCCAAGATTTGGGGACTGCGAATGAAAAACTGTTTTTT.

The CDR3 DNA reads TGCAGCGTGGGCCGGGCAGGGGGGATTTACGAGCAGTACTTC. Protein: CSVGRAGGIYEQYF. V usage is TRBV29-1 and J usage is TRBJ2-7; D is perhaps TRBD1 (7 bases). Trimming stripped 6 bases from V and 4 bases from J, with 19 bases between. In germline, CDR1 is SQVTM, CDR2 ANQGSEA. This CDR3 is 14 amino acids long.

About this clone itself: One junction end does not reproduce the germline sequence, and a read error may be involved. The chain carries TRBV30 and TRBJ1-6; D may be TRBD1 (5 bases). The CDR3 is 18 amino acids. Looked up from germline, CDR1 is GTSNPN and CDR2 is SVGIG (reference sequence). CDR3 loop: CASSGGDGREIYNSPLHF. CDR3 DNA sequence: TGTGCCTCGAGTGGGGGGGATGGCAGAGAAATCTATAATTCACCCCTCCACTTT.

This clone occurred once. This rearrangement joins TRBV30 to TRBJ1-1; 7 nucleotides agree with TRBD1. V was clipped by 1 base and J by 0 bases; unmatched bases: 5. Germline assignment: CDR1 GTSNPN and CDR2 SVGIG (reference sequence). This CDR3 has 15 residues. The chain's CDR3 is CAWSAYRGMNTEAFF. In nucleotides, the CDR3 is TGTGCCTGGAGTGCCTACAGGGGAATGAACACTGAAGCTTTCTTT.

The V gene is TRBV5-4, the J gene TRBJ1-5, with a weak D call TRBD1 (5 bases). CDR3 length: 17 residues. The germline V gene has CDR1 SGHNT and CDR2 YYREEE (reference sequence). The V end was cut by 4 bases, the J end by 0 bases, with 17 bases between. The CDR3 nucleotides are TGTGCCAGCAGCCCCAGGAAGGGGCTTAGTAGCAATCAGCCCCAGCATTTT. It yields the protein CASSPRKGLSSNQPQHF. The full variable domain, rest sourced from reference TRBV5-4 and TRBJ1-5, is ETGVTQSPTHLIKTRGQQVTLRCSSQSGHNTVSWYQQALGQGPQFIFQYYREEENGRGNFPPRFSGLQFPNYSSELNVNALELDDSALYLCASSPRKGLSSNQPQHFGDGTRLSIL.